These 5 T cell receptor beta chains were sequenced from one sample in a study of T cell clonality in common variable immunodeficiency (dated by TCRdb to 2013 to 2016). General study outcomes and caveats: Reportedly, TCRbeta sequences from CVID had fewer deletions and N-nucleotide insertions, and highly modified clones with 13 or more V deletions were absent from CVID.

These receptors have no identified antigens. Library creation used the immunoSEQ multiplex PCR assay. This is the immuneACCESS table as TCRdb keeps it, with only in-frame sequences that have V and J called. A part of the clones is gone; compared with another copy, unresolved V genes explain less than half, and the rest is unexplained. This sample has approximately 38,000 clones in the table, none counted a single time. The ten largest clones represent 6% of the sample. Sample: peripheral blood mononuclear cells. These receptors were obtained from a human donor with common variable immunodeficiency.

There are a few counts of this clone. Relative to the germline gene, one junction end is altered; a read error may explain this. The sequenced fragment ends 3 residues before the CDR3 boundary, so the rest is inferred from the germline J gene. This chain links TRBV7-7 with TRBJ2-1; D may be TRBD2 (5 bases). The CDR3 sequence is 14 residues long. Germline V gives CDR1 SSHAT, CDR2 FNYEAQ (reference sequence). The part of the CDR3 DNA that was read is TGTGCTAGCAGCCCAAACCGGGGCTACAATGAG. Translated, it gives CASSPNRGYNE. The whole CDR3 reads CASSPNRGYNEQFF. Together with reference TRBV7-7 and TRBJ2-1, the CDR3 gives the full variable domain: GAGVSQSPRYKVTKRGQDVTLRCDPISSHATLYWYQQALGQGPEFLTYFNYEAQPDKSGLPSDRFSAERPEGSISTLTIQRTEQRDSAMYRCASSPNRGYNEQFFGPGTRLTVL.

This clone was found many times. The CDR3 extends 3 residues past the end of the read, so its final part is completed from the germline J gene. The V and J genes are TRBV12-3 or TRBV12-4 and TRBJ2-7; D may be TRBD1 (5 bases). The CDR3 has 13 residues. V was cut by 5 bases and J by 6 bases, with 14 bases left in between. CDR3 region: CASSPQQVAEQYF. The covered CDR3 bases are TGTGCCAGCAGTCCCCAACAGGTCGCCGAG.

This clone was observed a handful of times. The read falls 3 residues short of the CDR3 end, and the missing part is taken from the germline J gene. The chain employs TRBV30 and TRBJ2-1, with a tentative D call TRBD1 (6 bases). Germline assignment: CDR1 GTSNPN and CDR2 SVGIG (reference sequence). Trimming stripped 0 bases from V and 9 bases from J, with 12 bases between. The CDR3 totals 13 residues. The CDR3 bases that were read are TGTGCCTGGAGTGTATCAGGGGTTAGTGAG. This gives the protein CAWSVSGVSE. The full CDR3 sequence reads CAWSVSGVSEQFF.

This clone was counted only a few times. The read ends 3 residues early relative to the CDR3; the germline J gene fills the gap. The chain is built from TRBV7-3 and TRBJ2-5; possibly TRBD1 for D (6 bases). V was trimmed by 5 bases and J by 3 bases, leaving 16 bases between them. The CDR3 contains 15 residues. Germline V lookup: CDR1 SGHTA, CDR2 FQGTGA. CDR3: CASSPTGTYKETQYF. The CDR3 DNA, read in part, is TGTGCCAGCAGCCCCACCGGGACATACAAAGAGACC.

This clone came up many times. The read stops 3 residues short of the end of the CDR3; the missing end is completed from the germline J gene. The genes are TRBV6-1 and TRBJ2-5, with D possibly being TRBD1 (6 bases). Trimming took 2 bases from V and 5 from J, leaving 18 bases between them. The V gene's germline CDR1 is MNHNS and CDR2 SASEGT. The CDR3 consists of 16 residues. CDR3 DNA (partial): TGTGCCAGCAGTGAACCGGGAAGGACAGATCACGAGACC. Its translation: CASSEPGRTDHET. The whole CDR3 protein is CASSEPGRTDHETQYF.